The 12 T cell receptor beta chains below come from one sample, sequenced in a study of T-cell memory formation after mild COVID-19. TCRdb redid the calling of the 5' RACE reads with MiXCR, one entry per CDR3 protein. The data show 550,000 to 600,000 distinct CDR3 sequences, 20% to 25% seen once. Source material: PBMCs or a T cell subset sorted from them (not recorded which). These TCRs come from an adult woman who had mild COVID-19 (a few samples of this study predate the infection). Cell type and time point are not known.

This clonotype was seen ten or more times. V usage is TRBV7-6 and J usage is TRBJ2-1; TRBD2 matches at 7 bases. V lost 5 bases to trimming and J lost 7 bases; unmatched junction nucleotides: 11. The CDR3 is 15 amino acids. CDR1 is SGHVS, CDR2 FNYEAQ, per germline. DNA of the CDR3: TGTGCCAGCAGCCCCCCCGCGGAGGGAGGGAATGAGCAGTTCTTC. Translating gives CASSPPAEGGNEQFF.

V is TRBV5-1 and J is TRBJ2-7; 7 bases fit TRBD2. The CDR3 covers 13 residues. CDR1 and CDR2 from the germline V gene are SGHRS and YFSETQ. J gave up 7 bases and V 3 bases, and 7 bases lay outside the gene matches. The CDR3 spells CASSSDIGGEQYF. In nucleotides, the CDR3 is TGCGCCAGCAGCTCGGACATCGGGGGGGAGCAGTACTTC.

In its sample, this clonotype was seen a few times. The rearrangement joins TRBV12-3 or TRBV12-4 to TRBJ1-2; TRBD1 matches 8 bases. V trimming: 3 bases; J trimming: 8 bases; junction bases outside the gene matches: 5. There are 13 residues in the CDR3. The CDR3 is CASSLDRVGGYTF. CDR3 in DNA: TGTGCCAGCAGTTTGGACAGGGTTGGCGGCTACACCTTC.

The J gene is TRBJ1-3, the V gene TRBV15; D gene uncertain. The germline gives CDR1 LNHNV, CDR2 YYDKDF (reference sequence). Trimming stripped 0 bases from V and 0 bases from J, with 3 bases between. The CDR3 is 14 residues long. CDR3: CATSRDVSGNTIYF. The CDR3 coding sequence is TGTGCCACCAGCAGAGATGTCTCTGGAAACACCATATATTTT.

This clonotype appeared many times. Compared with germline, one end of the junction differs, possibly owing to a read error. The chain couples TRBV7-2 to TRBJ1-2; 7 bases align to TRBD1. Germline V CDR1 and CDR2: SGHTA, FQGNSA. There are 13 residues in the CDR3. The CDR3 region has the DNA TGCGCCAGCAGCCCGGACAGGAGCTATGGCTACACCTTC. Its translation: CASSPDRSYGYTF.

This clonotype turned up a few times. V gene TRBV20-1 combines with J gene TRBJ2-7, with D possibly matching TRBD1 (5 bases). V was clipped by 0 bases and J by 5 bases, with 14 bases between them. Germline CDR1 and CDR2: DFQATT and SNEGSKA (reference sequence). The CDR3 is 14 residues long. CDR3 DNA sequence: TGCAGTGCTAGAGATGGTGGCAGGGCAGACGAGCAGTACTTC. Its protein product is CSARDGGRADEQYF.

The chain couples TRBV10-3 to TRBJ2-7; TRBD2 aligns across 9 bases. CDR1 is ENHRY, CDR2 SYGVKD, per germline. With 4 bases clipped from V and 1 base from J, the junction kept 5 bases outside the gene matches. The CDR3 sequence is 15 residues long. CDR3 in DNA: TGTGCCATCAGTGTGCTAGCGGGGCTGTCCTACGAGCAGTACTTC. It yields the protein CAISVLAGLSYEQYF.

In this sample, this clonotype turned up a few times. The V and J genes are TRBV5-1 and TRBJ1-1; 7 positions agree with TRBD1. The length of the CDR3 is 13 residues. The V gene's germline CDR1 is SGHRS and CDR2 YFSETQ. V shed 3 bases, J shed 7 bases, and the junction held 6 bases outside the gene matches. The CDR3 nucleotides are TGCGCCAGCAGCTCAGACAGGGATTTTGAAGCTTTCTTT. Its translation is CASSSDRDFEAFF.

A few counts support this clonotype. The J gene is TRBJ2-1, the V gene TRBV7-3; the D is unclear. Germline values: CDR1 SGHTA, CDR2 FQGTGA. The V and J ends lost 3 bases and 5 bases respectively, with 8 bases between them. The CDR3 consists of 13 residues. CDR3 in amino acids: CASSFRGDNEQFF. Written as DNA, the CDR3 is TGTGCCAGCAGCTTCAGAGGAGACAATGAGCAGTTCTTC.

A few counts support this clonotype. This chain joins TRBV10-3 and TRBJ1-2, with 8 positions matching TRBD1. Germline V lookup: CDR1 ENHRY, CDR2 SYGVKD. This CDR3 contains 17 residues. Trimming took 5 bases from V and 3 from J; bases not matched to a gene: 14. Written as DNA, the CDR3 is TGTGCCATCAGTCCCCTCAGGTCGACAGGGGCAGACTATGGCTACACCTTC. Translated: CAISPLRSTGADYGYTF.

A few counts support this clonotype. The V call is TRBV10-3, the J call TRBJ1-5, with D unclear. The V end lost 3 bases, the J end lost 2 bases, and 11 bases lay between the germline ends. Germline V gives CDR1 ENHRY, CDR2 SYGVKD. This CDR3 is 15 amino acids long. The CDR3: CAISDKGVGNQPQHF. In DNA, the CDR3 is TGTGCCATCAGTGACAAGGGAGTCGGCAATCAGCCCCAGCATTTT.

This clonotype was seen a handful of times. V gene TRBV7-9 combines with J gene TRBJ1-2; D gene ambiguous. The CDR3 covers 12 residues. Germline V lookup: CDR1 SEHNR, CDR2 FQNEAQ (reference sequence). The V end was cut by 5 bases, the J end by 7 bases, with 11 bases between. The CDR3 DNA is TGTGCCAGCAGCCGAGACCTGGCTGGCTACACCTTC. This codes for CASSRDLAGYTF. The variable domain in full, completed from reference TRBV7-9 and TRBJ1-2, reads DTGVSQNPRHKITKRGQNVTFRCDPISEHNRLYWYRQTLGQGPEFLTYFQNEAQLEKSRLLSDRFSAERPKGSFSTLEIQRTEQGDSAMYLCASSRDLAGYTFGSGTRLTVV.